These 14 T cell receptor beta chains came from one sample sequenced in a study of cytomegalovirus exposure and HLA in healthy donors. PCR employed 60 Vbeta and 13 Jbeta primers. Using immunoSEQ multiplex PCR, the repertoire was profiled, and TCRdb retains in-frame clones only, with some absent. The table lists 100,000 or so clones. Sequencing input: PBMCs. Receptor source: a woman between 25 and 40 years old in good health and CMV-seronegative.

The chain couples TRBV5-1 to TRBJ1-1, with a tentative D call TRBD1 (5 bases). Trimming stripped 0 bases from V and 1 base from J, with 10 bases between. The germline gives CDR1 SGHRS, CDR2 YFSETQ. This CDR3 comprises 15 residues. The CDR3 sequence is CASSLVVGQNTEAFF. In DNA, the CDR3 is TGCGCCAGCAGCTTGGTAGTCGGACAGAACACTGAAGCTTTCTTT. The whole variable domain, remainder taken from reference TRBV5-1 and TRBJ1-1, is KAGVTQTPRYLIKTRGQQVTLSCSPISGHRSVSWYQQTPGQGLQFLFEYFSETQRNKGNFPGRFSGRQFSNSRSEMNVSTLELGDSALYLCASSLVVGQNTEAFFGQGTRLTVV.

V usage is TRBV18 and J usage is TRBJ2-1; 9 bases map to TRBD1. The CDR3 is 17 residues long. Trimming cost V 6 bases and J 0 bases; bases outside gene matches: 9. Germline lookup yields CDR1 KGHSH and CDR2 LQKENI. The CDR3 coding sequence is TGTGCCAGCTCTAGACAGGGGGACCTCAGCTCCTACAATGAGCAGTTCTTC. Encoded protein: CASSRQGDLSSYNEQFF.

This chain connects TRBV6-5 to TRBJ2-3; no firm D call. CDR3 length equals 14 residues. Trimming removed 6 bases at V and 2 bases at J, with 12 bases between. Germline-derived CDR1 and CDR2 are MNHEY and SVGAGI. CDR3 DNA: TGTGCCAGCAGCACCGACTGGAACACAGATACGCAGTATTTT. This sequence encodes CASSTDWNTDTQYF.

Details on this clone: Additional DNA sequences in this sample encode the identical CDR3. The chain couples TRBV18 to TRBJ1-5, with 10 bases lining up with TRBD1. This CDR3 has 16 amino acids. Germline V gene sequence: CDR1 KGHSH, CDR2 LQKENI. The J segment lost 5 bases and the V segment lost 3 bases, leaving 7 bases of the junction unmatched. CDR3 sequence: CASSPRVGQGDQPQHF. CDR3 DNA: TGTGCCAGCTCACCGAGAGTTGGACAGGGGGATCAGCCCCAGCATTTT. Full variable domain (remainder filled in from reference TRBV18 and TRBJ1-5): NAGVMQNPRHLVRRRGQEARLRCSPMKGHSHVYWYRQLPEEGLKFMVYLQKENIIDESGMPKERFSAEFPKEGPSILRIQQVVRGDSAAYFCASSPRVGQGDQPQHFGDGTRLSIL.

The J gene is TRBJ2-3, the V gene TRBV7-9, with TRBD2 matching 13 bases. This CDR3 spans 18 amino acids. Trimming removed 4 bases from V and 4 bases from J; junction bases left unmatched: 11. The germline V gene has CDR1 SEHNR and CDR2 FQNEAQ (reference sequence). CDR3 amino acids: CASSSDGLAGVWADTQYF. The CDR3 bases are TGTGCCAGCAGCTCAGACGGACTAGCGGGAGTGTGGGCAGATACGCAGTATTTT.

The chain couples TRBV19 to TRBJ2-7, with 8 bases that match TRBD1. V gave up 2 bases and J gave up 6 bases; unmatched junction bases: 3. Germline lookup yields CDR1 LNHDA and CDR2 SQIVND (reference sequence). The CDR3 loop spans 13 amino acids. The DNA for the CDR3 is TGTGCCAGTAGTATATCCAGGGGGCTCGAGCAGTACTTC. Protein product: CASSISRGLEQYF.

The J gene is TRBJ1-2, the V gene TRBV9; TRBD1 matches at 10 bases. Per the germline V gene, CDR1 is SGDLS and CDR2 is YYNGEE. This CDR3 comprises 17 residues. V lost 3 bases and J lost 7; bases outside the gene matches: 15. CDR3 amino acids: CASSGRGTGVWFGGYTF. Here the CDR3 DNA reads TGTGCCAGCAGCGGAAGGGGGACAGGGGTCTGGTTCGGTGGCTACACCTTC.

J is TRBJ2-1 and V is TRBV9; D perhaps matches TRBD1 (5 bases). Trimming left V 4 bases short and J 4 bases short, with 9 bases between. Germline values: CDR1 SGDLS, CDR2 YYNGEE. The CDR3 runs 13 residues. CDR3 loop: CASSHDSYNEQFF. The DNA of the CDR3 is TGTGCCAGCAGCCACGACAGTTACAATGAGCAGTTCTTC.

The chain joins TRBV5-1 to TRBJ2-5; D is uncertain. Gene TRBJ2-7 matches the end of the DNA better, so the J call may be wrong. The germline CDR1 and CDR2 sequences are SGHRS and YFSETQ. The CDR3 consists of 11 residues. The CDR3 region has the DNA TGCGCCAGCAGAAAGTCCCTCGAGCAGTACTTC. It translates to CASRKSLEQYF.

The rearrangement uses TRBV23-1 and TRBJ2-3; D is perhaps TRBD1 (6 bases). TRBV23-1 is known as an ORF, though its function is uncertain. Trimming removed 0 bases from V and 0 bases from J, with 19 bases in between. CDR3 length equals 19 residues. Written as DNA, the CDR3 is TGCGCCAGCAGTCAATCGCGACAATCAGGGGACCCTAGCACAGATACGCAGTATTTT. Translating gives CASSQSRQSGDPSTDTQYF.

The CDR3 nucleotides read TGTGCCACTAGCGGGAGGGCCTTCTCCTACAATGAGCAGTTCTTC. It translates to CATSGRAFSYNEQFF. This sequence joins TRBV19 and TRBJ2-1, with 12 positions matching TRBD2. Germline V gene lookup returns CDR1 LNHDA and CDR2 SQIVND (reference sequence). There are 15 residues in the CDR3. The V segment lost 10 bases and the J segment 0 bases; nucleotides outside the gene matches: 4.

The V and J genes are TRBV5-1 and TRBJ2-7, with a tentative D call TRBD1 (5 bases). This CDR3 region has 14 residues. V lost 0 bases to trimming and J lost 2 bases, with 9 bases between them. Germline V gives CDR1 SGHRS, CDR2 YFSETQ. CDR3 amino acids: CASSLEGMPYEQYF. CDR3 coding DNA: TGCGCCAGCAGCTTGGAGGGGATGCCCTACGAGCAGTACTTC.

V is TRBV27 and J is TRBJ2-2; 7 nucleotides agree with TRBD1. V shed 6 bases, J shed 4 bases, and the junction held 8 bases outside the gene matches. CDR3 size: 15 residues. The germline gives CDR1 MNHEY, CDR2 SMNVEV (reference sequence). CDR3: CASRTGLGPTGELFF. As DNA, the CDR3 is TGTGCCAGCAGGACAGGGTTGGGACCCACCGGGGAGCTGTTTTTT.

The CDR3 bases are TGTGCCAGCAGCCCTCTGCAAGCGGGCGCTTACAATGAGCAGTTCTTC. This gives the protein CASSPLQAGAYNEQFF. The gene calls are TRBV7-9 and TRBJ2-1; a weak D match, TRBD2 (6 bases). Trimming cost V 5 bases and J 4 bases, with 18 bases left between them. Germline V gene data show CDR1 as SEHNR and CDR2 as FQNEAQ (reference sequence). This CDR3 comprises 16 residues. The full variable domain, its missing parts supplied by reference TRBV7-9 and TRBJ2-1, is DTGVSQNPRHKITKRGQNVTFRCDPISEHNRLYWYRQTLGQGPEFLTYFQNEAQLEKSRLLSDRFSAERPKGSFSTLEIQRTEQGDSAMYLCASSPLQAGAYNEQFFGPGTRLTVL.